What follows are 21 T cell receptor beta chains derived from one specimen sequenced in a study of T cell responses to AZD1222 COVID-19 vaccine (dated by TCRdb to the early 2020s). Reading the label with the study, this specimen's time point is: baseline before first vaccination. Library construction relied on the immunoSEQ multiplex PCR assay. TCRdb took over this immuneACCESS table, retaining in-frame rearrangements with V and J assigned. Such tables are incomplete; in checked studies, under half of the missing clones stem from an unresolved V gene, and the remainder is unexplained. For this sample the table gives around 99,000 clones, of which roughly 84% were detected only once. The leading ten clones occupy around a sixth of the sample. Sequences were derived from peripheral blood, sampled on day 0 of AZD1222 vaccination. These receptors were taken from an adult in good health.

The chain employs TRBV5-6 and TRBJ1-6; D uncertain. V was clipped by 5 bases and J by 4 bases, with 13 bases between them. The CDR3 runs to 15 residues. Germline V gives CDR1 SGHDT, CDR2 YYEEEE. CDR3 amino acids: CASRRYMQYNSPLHF. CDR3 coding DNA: TGTGCCAGCAGAAGATACATGCAATATAATTCACCCCTCCACTTT.

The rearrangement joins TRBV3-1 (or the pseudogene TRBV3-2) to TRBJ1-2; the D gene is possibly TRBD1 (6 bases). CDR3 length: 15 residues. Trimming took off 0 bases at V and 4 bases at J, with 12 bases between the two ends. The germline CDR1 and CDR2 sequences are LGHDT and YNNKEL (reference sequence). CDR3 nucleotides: TGTGCCAGCAGCCAAGATAGTACAGGGCTCTATGGCTACACCTTC. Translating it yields CASSQDSTGLYGYTF.

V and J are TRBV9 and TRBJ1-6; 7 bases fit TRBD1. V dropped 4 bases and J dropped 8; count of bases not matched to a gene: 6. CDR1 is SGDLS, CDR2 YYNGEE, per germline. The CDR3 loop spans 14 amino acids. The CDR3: CASSPTQGDSPLHF. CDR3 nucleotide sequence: TGTGCCAGCAGCCCCACTCAGGGGGATTCACCCCTCCACTTT.

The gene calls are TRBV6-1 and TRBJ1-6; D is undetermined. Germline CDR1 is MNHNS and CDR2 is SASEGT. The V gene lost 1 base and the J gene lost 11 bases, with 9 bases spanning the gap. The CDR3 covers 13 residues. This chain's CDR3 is CASSEGTKPPLHF. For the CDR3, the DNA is TGTGCCAGCAGTGAAGGGACGAAGCCACCCCTCCACTTT.

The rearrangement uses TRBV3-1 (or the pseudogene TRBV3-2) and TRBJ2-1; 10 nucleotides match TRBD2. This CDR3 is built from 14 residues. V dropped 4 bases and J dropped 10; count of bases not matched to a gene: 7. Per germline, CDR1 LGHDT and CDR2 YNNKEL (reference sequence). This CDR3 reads CASSPSLTSGEQFF. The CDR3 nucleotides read TGTGCCAGCAGCCCTTCCTTGACTAGCGGGGAGCAGTTCTTC.

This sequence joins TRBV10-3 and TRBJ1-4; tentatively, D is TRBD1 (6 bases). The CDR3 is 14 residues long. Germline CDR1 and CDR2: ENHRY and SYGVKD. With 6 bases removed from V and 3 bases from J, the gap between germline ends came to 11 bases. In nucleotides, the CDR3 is TGTGCCATCAGCGAGGGGGGGGCTAATGAAAAACTGTTTTTT. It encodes CAISEGGANEKLFF.

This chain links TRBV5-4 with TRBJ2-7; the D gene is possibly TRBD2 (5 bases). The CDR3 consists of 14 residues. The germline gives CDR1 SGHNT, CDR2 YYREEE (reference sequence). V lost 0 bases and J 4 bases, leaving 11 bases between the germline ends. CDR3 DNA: TGTGCCAGCAGCTTGGGAGCGGTACAATACGAGCAGTACTTC. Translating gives CASSLGAVQYEQYF. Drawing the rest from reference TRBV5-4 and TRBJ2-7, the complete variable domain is ETGVTQSPTHLIKTRGQQVTLRCSSQSGHNTVSWYQQALGQGPQFIFQYYREEENGRGNFPPRFSGLQFPNYSSELNVNALELDDSALYLCASSLGAVQYEQYFGPGTRLTVT.

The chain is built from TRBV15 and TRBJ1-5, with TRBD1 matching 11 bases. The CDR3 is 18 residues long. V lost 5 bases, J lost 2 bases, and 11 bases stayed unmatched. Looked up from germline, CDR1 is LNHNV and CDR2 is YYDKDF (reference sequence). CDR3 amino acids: CATSPRTGGKDGNQPQHF. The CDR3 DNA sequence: TGTGCCACCAGCCCGCGGACAGGGGGCAAGGATGGCAATCAGCCCCAGCATTTT.

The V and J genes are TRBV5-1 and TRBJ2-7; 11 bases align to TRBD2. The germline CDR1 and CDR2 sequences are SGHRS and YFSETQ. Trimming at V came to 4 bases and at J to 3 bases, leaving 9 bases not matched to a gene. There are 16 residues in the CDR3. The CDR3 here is CASSPVTSGVIYEQYF. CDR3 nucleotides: TGCGCCAGCAGCCCGGTGACTAGCGGGGTAATCTACGAGCAGTACTTC.

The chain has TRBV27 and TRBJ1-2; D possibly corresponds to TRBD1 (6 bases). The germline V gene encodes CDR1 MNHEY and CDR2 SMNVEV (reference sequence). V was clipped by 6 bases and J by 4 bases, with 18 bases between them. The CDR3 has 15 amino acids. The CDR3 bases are TGTGCCAGCAGCAAGAACAGGGCAGCGGTCTATGGCTACACCTTC. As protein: CASSKNRAAVYGYTF.

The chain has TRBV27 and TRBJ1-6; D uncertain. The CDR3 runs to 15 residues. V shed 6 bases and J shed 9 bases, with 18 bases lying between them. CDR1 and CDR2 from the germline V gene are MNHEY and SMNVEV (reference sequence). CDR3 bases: TGTGCCAGCAGCGCGGCGGGCCGCGCGTCTTCACCCCTCCACTTT. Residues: CASSAAGRASSPLHF.

CDR3 sequence reads: CASSYTRQGAPYEQYF. CDR3 in DNA: TGTGCCAGCAGTTACACTAGACAGGGGGCCCCCTACGAGCAGTACTTC. The chain combines TRBV6-6 with TRBJ2-7; 10 bases line up with TRBD1. This CDR3 comprises 16 residues. Trimming took 2 bases from V and 2 from J; bases not matched to a gene: 6. The germline V gene encodes CDR1 MNHNY and CDR2 SVGAGI (reference sequence).

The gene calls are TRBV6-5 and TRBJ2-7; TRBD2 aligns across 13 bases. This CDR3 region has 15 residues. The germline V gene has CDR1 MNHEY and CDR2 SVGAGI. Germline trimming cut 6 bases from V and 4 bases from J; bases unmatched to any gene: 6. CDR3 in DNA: TGTGCCAGCAGACTCGGGACTAGCGGGGTTTACGAGCAGTACGTC. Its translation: CASRLGTSGVYEQYV.

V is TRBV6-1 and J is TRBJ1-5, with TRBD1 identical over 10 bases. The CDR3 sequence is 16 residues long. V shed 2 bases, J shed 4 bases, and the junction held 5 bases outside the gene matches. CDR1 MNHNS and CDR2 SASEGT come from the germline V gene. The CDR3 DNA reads TGTGCCAGCAGTGAACGGACAGGGGGTGGTAATCAGCCCCAGCATTTT. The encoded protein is CASSERTGGGNQPQHF.

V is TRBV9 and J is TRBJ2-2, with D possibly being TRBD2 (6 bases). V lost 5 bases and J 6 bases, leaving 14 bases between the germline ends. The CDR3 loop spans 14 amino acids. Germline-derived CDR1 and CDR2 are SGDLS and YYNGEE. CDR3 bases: TGTGCCAGCAGTCTAGGCGGGGAACCCGGGGAGCTGTTTTTT. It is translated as CASSLGGEPGELFF.

The CDR3 bases are TGTGCCAGCAGCTTGGCGGGACGGAGGTATAATTCACCCCTCCACTTT. Residues: CASSLAGRRYNSPLHF. The chain combines TRBV5-4 with TRBJ1-6; maybe TRBD1 (5 bases). The ends were cut back, 0 bases at V and 4 bases at J, with 11 bases in the middle. The CDR3 covers 16 residues. From germline, CDR1 is SGHNT and CDR2 YYREEE (reference sequence). Based on the CDR3 plus reference TRBV5-4 and TRBJ1-6, the full variable domain is ETGVTQSPTHLIKTRGQQVTLRCSSQSGHNTVSWYQQALGQGPQFIFQYYREEENGRGNFPPRFSGLQFPNYSSELNVNALELDDSALYLCASSLAGRRYNSPLHFGNGTRLTVT.

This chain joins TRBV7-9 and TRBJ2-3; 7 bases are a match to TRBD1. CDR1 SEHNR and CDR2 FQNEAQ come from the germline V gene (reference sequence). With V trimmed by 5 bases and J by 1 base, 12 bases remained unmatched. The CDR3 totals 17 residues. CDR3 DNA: TGTGCCAGCAGCATCCGTGACAGGGCGGCGGGCACAGATACGCAGTATTTT. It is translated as CASSIRDRAAGTDTQYF.

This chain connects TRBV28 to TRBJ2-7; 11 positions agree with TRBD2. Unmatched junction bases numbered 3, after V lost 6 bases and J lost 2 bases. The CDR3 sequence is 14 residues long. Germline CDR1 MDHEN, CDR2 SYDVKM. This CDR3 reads CASRIAGGTYEQYF. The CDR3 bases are TGTGCCAGCAGAATAGCGGGGGGGACCTACGAGCAGTACTTC.

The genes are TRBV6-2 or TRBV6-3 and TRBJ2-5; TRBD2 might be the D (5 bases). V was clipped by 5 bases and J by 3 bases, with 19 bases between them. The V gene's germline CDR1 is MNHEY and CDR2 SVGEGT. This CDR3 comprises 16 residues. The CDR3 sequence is CASSDPTGWAKETQYF. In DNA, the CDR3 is TGTGCCAGCAGTGATCCGACGGGGTGGGCCAAAGAGACCCAGTACTTC.

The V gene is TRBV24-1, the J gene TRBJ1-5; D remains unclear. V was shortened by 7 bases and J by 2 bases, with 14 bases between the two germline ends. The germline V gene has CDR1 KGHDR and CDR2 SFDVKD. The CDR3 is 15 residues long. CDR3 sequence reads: CATRSGIGGNQPQHF. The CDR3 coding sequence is TGTGCCACCAGGTCCGGAATTGGGGGCAATCAGCCCCAGCATTTT.

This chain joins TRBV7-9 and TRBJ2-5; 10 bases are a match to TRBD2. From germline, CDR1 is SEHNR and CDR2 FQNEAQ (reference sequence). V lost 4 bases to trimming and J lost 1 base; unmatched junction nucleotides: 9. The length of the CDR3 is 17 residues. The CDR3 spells CASSYYGGLAVQETQYF. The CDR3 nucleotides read TGTGCCAGCAGCTACTACGGTGGACTAGCGGTCCAAGAGACCCAGTACTTC.